This T cell receptor (beta chain) appears in the sequencing data of a study of T and B cells in COVID-19 patients. Judged by abundance, this clonotype is medium-sized. From blood, roughly 250-550 ng of genomic DNA served as TRB template. CDR1 and CDR2 (germline): SGHDT, YYEEEE. The CDR3 runs to 11 residues. V lost 2 bases to trimming and J lost 5 bases, with 5 bases between them. Multiplex PCR with BIOMED2 TRB-A/B primer pools amplified TRB rearrangements. Using its own MiXCR run on the multiplex PCR reads, TCRdb lists one record per CDR3 protein. The sample consists of about 4,000 distinct CDR3 sequences, about 26% of them appearing once.

The sequence derives from a human donor with active COVID-19. The V call is TRBV5-6, the J call TRBJ2-7; D not certain. The sample was blood. The CDR3 region has the DNA TGTGCCAGCAGCTTAACTCACGAGCAGTACTTC. Translated, it gives CASSLTHEQYF.